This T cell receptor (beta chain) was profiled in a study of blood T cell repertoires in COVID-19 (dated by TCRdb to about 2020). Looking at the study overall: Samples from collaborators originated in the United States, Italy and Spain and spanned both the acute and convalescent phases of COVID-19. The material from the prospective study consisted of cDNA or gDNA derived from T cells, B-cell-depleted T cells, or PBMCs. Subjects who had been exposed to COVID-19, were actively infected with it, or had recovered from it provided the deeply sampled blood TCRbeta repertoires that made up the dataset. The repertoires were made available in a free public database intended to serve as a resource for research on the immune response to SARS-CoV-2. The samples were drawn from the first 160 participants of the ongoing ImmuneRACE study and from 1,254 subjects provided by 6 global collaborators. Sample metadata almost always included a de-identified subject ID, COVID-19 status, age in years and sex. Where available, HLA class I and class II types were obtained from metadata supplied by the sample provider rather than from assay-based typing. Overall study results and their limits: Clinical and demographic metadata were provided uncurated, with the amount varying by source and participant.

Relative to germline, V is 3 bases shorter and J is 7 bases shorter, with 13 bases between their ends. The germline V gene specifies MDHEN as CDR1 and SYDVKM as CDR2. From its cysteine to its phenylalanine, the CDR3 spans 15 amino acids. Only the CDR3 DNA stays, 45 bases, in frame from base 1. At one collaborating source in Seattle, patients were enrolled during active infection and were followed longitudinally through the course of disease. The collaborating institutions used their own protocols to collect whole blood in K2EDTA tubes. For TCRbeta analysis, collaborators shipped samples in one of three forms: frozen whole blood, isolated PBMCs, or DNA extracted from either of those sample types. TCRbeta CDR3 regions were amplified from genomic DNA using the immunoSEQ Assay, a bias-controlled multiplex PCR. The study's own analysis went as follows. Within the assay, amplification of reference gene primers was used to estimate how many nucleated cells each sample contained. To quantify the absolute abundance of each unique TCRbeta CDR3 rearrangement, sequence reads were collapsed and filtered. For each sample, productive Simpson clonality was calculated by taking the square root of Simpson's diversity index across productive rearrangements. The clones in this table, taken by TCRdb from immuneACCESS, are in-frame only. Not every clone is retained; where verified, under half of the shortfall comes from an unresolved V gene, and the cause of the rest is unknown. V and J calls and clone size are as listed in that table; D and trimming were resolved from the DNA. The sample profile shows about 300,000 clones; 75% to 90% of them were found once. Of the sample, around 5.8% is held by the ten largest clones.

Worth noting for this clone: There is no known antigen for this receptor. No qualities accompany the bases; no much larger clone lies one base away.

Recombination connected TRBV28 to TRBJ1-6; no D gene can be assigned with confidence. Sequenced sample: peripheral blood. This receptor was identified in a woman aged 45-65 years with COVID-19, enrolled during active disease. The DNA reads TGTGCCAGCAGTTTGGCGGGCCTTAAGAATTCACCCCTCCACTTT. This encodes CASSLAGLKNSPLHF.